Below, 23 T cell receptor beta chains from the same sample are listed, as sequenced in a study of cytomegalovirus exposure and HLA in healthy donors. PCR involved 60 Vbeta and 13 Jbeta primers. This table comes from immunoSEQ multiplex PCR, and its TCRdb copy is limited to in-frame clones, with some not included. Here the sample spans approximately 140,000 clones, 70% to 85% being singletons. Material: PBMCs. These receptors were obtained from a woman aged 40 to 49 in good health and CMV-seronegative.

This clone has just a few counts. The genes are TRBV6-1 and TRBJ1-4, with TRBD1 matching 8 bases. Germline CDR1 and CDR2: MNHNS and SASEGT. This CDR3 has 16 amino acids. Trimming took 4 bases from V and 5 from J; bases not matched to a gene: 9. CDR3 loop: CASSVGWGQENEKLFF. DNA for the CDR3: TGTGCCAGCAGTGTAGGATGGGGACAGGAGAATGAAAAACTGTTTTTT.

The chain links TRBV5-5 to TRBJ2-3; D is perhaps TRBD1 (5 bases). This CDR3 is 15 amino acids long. CDR1 and CDR2 from the germline V gene are SGHKS and YYEKEE (reference sequence). Trimming pared 4 bases from V and 0 bases from J, leaving 12 bases between. This CDR3 is CASSVQGMSTDTQYF. Written as DNA, the CDR3 is TGTGCCAGCAGCGTCCAGGGTATGAGCACAGATACGCAGTATTTT. The full variable domain, rest sourced from reference TRBV5-5 and TRBJ2-3, is DAGVTQSPTHLIKTRGQQVTLRCSPISGHKSVSWYQQVLGQGPQFIFQYYEKEERGRGNFPDRFSARQFPNYSSELNVNALLLGDSALYLCASSVQGMSTDTQYFGPGTRLTVL.

The V call is TRBV7-9, the J call TRBJ2-4, with 7 bases identical to TRBD2. After removal of 7 bases from V and 4 bases from J, the junction contained 19 bases not matched to a gene. This CDR3 is built from 18 residues. Germline V CDR1 and CDR2: SEHNR, FQNEAQ (reference sequence). The CDR3 loop is CASNPLAGLGGKKNIQYF. For the CDR3, the DNA is TGTGCCAGCAACCCCCTGGCAGGACTGGGGGGGAAAAAAAACATTCAGTACTTC.

The chain uses TRBV4-2 and TRBJ1-5; 9 bases are shared with TRBD1. CDR3 length: 15 residues. CDR1 and CDR2 from the germline V gene are LGHNA and YNFKEQ. Losses at the gene ends were 5 bases for V and 4 bases for J; bases not matched to a gene: 6. The CDR3 here is CASSGRDRENQPQHF. CDR3 coding DNA: TGTGCCAGCAGCGGCCGGGACAGGGAAAATCAGCCCCAGCATTTT.

The rearrangement links TRBV14 to TRBJ2-2; TRBD2 agrees at 10 bases. The ends lost 2 bases at V and 6 bases at J; junction bases unmatched: 0. The germline gives CDR1 SGHDN, CDR2 FVKESK. There are 14 residues in the CDR3. The CDR3 DNA is TGTGCCAGCAGCCAACTAGCGGGAGCCGGGGAGCTGTTTTTT. The encoded protein is CASSQLAGAGELFF.

The rearrangement joins TRBV14 to TRBJ1-1, with D perhaps matching TRBD1 (6 bases). The CDR3 has 16 amino acids. CDR1 is SGHDN, CDR2 FVKESK, per germline. Deletions cut 4 bases from V and 12 bases from J, with 27 bases between. In nucleotides, the CDR3 is TGTGCCAGCAGCCGATGGTCAGGTGGCCTGACAGGTCAAACTTTCTTT. This gives the protein CASSRWSGGLTGQTFF.

The chain couples TRBV5-1 to TRBJ2-3; D possibly corresponds to TRBD1 (5 bases). V was pared by 4 bases and J by 0 bases, with 9 bases between. The CDR3 has 14 residues. Germline V CDR1 and CDR2: SGHRS, YFSETQ. The CDR3 reads CASSNRQSTDTQYF. CDR3 in DNA: TGCGCCAGCAGCAACCGACAGAGCACAGATACGCAGTATTTT.

The chain is built from TRBV15 and TRBJ2-1; D not resolved. Deletions cut 0 bases from V and 8 bases from J, with 8 bases between. The CDR3 is 13 residues long. From germline, CDR1 is LNHNV and CDR2 YYDKDF (reference sequence). CDR3 protein: CATSRDYRDEQFF. The CDR3 region has the DNA TGTGCCACCAGCAGAGATTATCGAGATGAGCAGTTCTTC. The variable domain in full, with the rest retrieved from reference TRBV15 and TRBJ2-1, is DAMVIQNPRYQVTQFGKPVTLSCSQTLNHNVMYWYQQKSSQAPKLLFHYYDKDFNNEADTPDNFQSRRPNTSFCFLDIRSPGLGDTAMYLCATSRDYRDEQFFGPGTRLTVL.

The chain has TRBV6-1 and TRBJ2-7; TRBD2 is a possible D gene (7 bases). This CDR3 is 12 amino acids long. The V end was cut by 7 bases, the J end by 7 bases, with 14 bases between. Per germline, CDR1 MNHNS and CDR2 SASEGT. The CDR3 reads CASKRGRAEQYF. CDR3 DNA sequence: TGTGCCAGCAAGAGGGGGAGGGCTGAGCAGTACTTC.

This clone was counted once. The chain carries TRBV7-9 and TRBJ2-7, with D maybe TRBD2 (6 bases). CDR1 and CDR2 (germline): SEHNR, FQNEAQ (reference sequence). This CDR3 contains 14 residues. Trimming left V 3 bases short and J 2 bases short, with 11 bases between. CDR3 loop: CASSFGSQAYEQYF. Here the CDR3 DNA reads TGTGCCAGCAGCTTCGGGAGTCAGGCCTACGAGCAGTACTTC. Supplemented by reference TRBV7-9 and TRBJ2-7, the full variable domain reads DTGVSQNPRHKITKRGQNVTFRCDPISEHNRLYWYRQTLGQGPEFLTYFQNEAQLEKSRLLSDRFSAERPKGSFSTLEIQRTEQGDSAMYLCASSFGSQAYEQYFGPGTRLTVT.

This chain joins TRBV14 and TRBJ2-7, with 7 bases identical to TRBD2. The V segment lost 4 bases and the J segment 2 bases; nucleotides outside the gene matches: 2. Germline V gene data show CDR1 as SGHDN and CDR2 as FVKESK. The CDR3 consists of 13 residues. CDR3: CASSRLAPYEQYF. In DNA form, the CDR3 reads TGTGCCAGCAGCCGACTAGCTCCCTACGAGCAGTACTTC.

This sequence joins TRBV6-1 and TRBJ2-7; 8 bases line up with TRBD1. Per the germline V gene, CDR1 is MNHNS and CDR2 is SASEGT. Trimming at V came to 2 bases and at J to 1 base, leaving 7 bases not matched to a gene. CDR3 length equals 16 residues. CDR3 amino acids: CASSEPGGSSSYEQYF. CDR3 DNA: TGTGCCAGCAGTGAACCAGGGGGCTCTTCTTCCTACGAGCAGTACTTC.

V is TRBV14 and J is TRBJ2-7; TRBD1 matches at 7 bases. Germline V gives CDR1 SGHDN, CDR2 FVKESK. V was pared by 3 bases and J by 2 bases, with 4 bases of the junction left unmatched. The CDR3 covers 14 residues. CDR3 sequence (DNA): TGTGCCAGCAGCCACAGACAGGGAACCTACGAGCAGTACTTC. This sequence encodes CASSHRQGTYEQYF.

The chain carries TRBV27 and TRBJ2-1, with TRBD2 matching 13 bases. There are 17 residues in the CDR3. Germline V gene data show CDR1 as MNHEY and CDR2 as SMNVEV (reference sequence). V shed 4 bases and J 7 bases; nucleotides not matched to a gene: 10. The CDR3 DNA is TGTGCCAGCAGTTGGGGACTAGCGGGGCCCCCTGTAAATGAGCAGTTCTTC. It yields the protein CASSWGLAGPPVNEQFF.

This sequence joins TRBV5-4 and TRBJ2-5; 9 bases fit TRBD1. From germline, CDR1 is SGHNT and CDR2 YYREEE (reference sequence). V gave up 4 bases and J gave up 3 bases; unmatched junction bases: 4. CDR3 length: 14 amino acids. Here the CDR3 DNA reads TGTGCCAGCAGCACACGGACAGGGGAAGAGACCCAGTACTTC. This translates into CASSTRTGEETQYF. Full variable domain (missing parts from reference TRBV5-4 and TRBJ2-5): ETGVTQSPTHLIKTRGQQVTLRCSSQSGHNTVSWYQQALGQGPQFIFQYYREEENGRGNFPPRFSGLQFPNYSSELNVNALELDDSALYLCASSTRTGEETQYFGPGTRLLVL.

The chain is built from TRBV18 and TRBJ2-7, with 13 positions matching TRBD2. In germline, CDR1 is KGHSH, CDR2 LQKENI. Losses at the gene ends were 4 bases for V and 7 bases for J; bases not matched to a gene: 10. The CDR3 has 16 residues. CDR3 in DNA: TGTGCCAGCTCACTAACTACTAGCGGGAGGGCCTGGGAGCAGTACTTC. Amino acids: CASSLTTSGRAWEQYF.

V usage is TRBV5-6 and J usage is TRBJ2-1, with 12 nucleotides matching TRBD2. Germline V gene data show CDR1 as SGHDT and CDR2 as YYEEEE. CDR3 length: 15 amino acids. The V and J ends lost 6 bases and 7 bases, in that order; junction bases with no gene match: 8. The DNA of the CDR3 is TGTGCCAGCATCCCCGGACTAGCGGGAAATAATGAGCAGTTCTTC. Protein product: CASIPGLAGNNEQFF.

The chain employs TRBV27 and TRBJ2-1; TRBD2 agrees at 10 bases. CDR3 length equals 15 residues. Germline CDR1 and CDR2: MNHEY and SMNVEV (reference sequence). V shed 1 base, J shed 5 bases, and the junction held 2 bases outside the gene matches. The CDR3, as DNA: TGTGCCAGCAGTTTATGGACTAGCGGAGACAATGAGCAGTTCTTC. Its translation: CASSLWTSGDNEQFF.

The chain links TRBV15 to TRBJ2-3; TRBD2 agrees at 8 bases. Per germline, CDR1 LNHNV and CDR2 YYDKDF (reference sequence). CDR3 length equals 15 residues. Unmatched junction bases numbered 3, after V lost 1 base and J lost 3 bases. The CDR3 loop is CATSRAREVTDTQYF. CDR3 bases: TGTGCCACCAGCAGAGCGCGGGAGGTGACAGATACGCAGTATTTT.

The gene calls are TRBV7-2 and TRBJ2-5; 8 bases are a match to TRBD2. The CDR3 consists of 14 residues. The germline gives CDR1 SGHTA, CDR2 FQGNSA. With 2 bases clipped from V and 5 bases from J, the junction kept 4 bases outside the gene matches. This chain's CDR3 is CASSLNGRGETQYF. The CDR3 DNA reads as TGTGCCAGCAGCTTAAACGGGAGGGGGGAGACCCAGTACTTC.

The gene calls are TRBV6-6 and TRBJ1-5, with a weak D call TRBD1 (6 bases). CDR1 is MNHNY, CDR2 SVGAGI, per germline (reference sequence). The CDR3 is 13 residues long. V was cut by 5 bases and J by 6 bases, with 11 bases left in between. The CDR3 here is CASSQGFSQPQHF. In DNA, the CDR3 is TGTGCCAGCAGTCAGGGGTTCAGTCAGCCCCAGCATTTT.

The CDR3 DNA sequence: TGCGCCAGCAGCTTGGTCGGAGGGGACTACGAGCAGTACTTC. Encoded protein: CASSLVGGDYEQYF. The chain uses TRBV5-1 and TRBJ2-7, with D maybe TRBD2 (6 bases). The V end was cut by 0 bases, the J end by 3 bases, with 10 bases between. This CDR3 is 14 amino acids long. Looked up from germline, CDR1 is SGHRS and CDR2 is YFSETQ.

This clone was counted only a few times. The genes are TRBV28 and TRBJ2-5, with D perhaps matching TRBD2 (6 bases). Germline V lookup: CDR1 MDHEN, CDR2 SYDVKM. The V and J ends lost 5 bases and 2 bases respectively, with 18 bases between them. The CDR3 sequence is 16 residues long. CDR3 in amino acids: CASSRGRGASQETQYF. In DNA form, the CDR3 reads TGTGCCAGCAGTCGCGGGCGGGGTGCTTCACAAGAGACCCAGTACTTC.